This TCR beta chain was sequenced in a study of cytomegalovirus exposure and HLA in healthy donors. General observations from the study: A later analysis found that most CMV-associated TCR beta chains appeared HLA-restricted. The only immune exposure information that was available was CMV serostatus. Overall, approximately 150 TCR beta chains were annotated as cytomegalovirus-associated.

Germline lookup yields CDR1 MGHRA and CDR2 YSYEKL. The CDR3 is 16 residues long. After removal of 1 base from V and 2 bases from J, the junction contained 7 bases not matched to a gene. On this clone itself: Its antigen is undetermined.

Vbeta (60) and Jbeta (13) primers were used in the PCR. TCRdb's copy holds only in-frame clones and misses some; the assay was immunoSEQ multiplex PCR. This table holds around 210,000 clones, 75% to 85% found once. The TCR was taken from a male donor in good health and CMV-seropositive. The chain has TRBV4-1 and TRBJ2-5, with 7 bases that match TRBD2. The sequenced material came from PBMCs. The CDR3 loop is CASSQGAWGGQETQYF. In nucleotides, the CDR3 is TGCGCCAGCAGCCAAGGAGCTTGGGGGGGTCAAGAGACCCAGTACTTC.